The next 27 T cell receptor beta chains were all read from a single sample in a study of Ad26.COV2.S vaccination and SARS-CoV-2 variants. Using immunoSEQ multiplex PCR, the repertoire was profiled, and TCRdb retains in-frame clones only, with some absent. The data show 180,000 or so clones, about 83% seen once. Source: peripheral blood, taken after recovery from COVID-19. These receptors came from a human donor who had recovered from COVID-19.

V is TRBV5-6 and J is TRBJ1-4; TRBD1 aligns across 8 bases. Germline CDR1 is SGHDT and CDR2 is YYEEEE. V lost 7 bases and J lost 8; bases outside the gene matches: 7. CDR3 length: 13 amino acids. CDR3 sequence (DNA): TGTGCCAGCCACAGGGGGGGAGTAGAAAAACTGTTTTTT. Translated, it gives CASHRGGVEKLFF.

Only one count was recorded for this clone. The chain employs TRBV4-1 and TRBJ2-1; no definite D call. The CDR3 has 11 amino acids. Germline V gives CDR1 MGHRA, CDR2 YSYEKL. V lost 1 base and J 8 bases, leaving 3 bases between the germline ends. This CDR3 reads CASSQGYEQFF. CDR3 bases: TGCGCCAGCAGCCAAGGATATGAGCAGTTCTTC.

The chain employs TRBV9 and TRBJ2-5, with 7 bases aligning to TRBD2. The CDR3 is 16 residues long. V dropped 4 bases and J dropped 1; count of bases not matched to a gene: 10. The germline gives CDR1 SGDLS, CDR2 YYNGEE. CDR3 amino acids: CASSPRGGSTQETQYF. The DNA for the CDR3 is TGTGCCAGCAGCCCCCGGGGAGGGAGCACCCAAGAGACCCAGTACTTC.

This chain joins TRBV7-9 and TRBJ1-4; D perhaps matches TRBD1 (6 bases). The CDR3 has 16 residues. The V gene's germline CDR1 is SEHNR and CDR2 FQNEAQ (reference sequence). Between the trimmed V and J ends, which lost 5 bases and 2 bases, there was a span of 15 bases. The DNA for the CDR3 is TGTGCCAGCAGCCACGTGGGGGCCTCGACTAATGAAAAACTGTTTTTT. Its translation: CASSHVGASTNEKLFF.

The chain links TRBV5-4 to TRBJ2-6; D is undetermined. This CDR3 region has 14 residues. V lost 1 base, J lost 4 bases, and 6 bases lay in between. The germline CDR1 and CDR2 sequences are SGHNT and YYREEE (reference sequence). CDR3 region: CASSLSSGANVLTF. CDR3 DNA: TGTGCCAGCAGCTTGAGTTCGGGGGCCAACGTCCTGACTTTC.

The CDR3 here is CASSQGVGPNTEAFF. The CDR3 DNA reads as TGTGCCAGCAGCCAAGGAGTAGGGCCGAACACTGAAGCTTTCTTT. The rearrangement links TRBV3-1 (or the pseudogene TRBV3-2) to TRBJ1-1; D unresolved. V lost 1 base and J lost 1, with 10 bases in between. Germline lookup yields CDR1 LGHDT and CDR2 YNNKEL (reference sequence). This CDR3 is built from 15 residues.

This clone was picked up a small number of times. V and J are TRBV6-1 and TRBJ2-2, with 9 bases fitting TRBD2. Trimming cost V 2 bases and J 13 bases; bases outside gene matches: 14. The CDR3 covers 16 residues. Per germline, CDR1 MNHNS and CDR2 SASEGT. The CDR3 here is CASSENLAGLSRGLFF. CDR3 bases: TGTGCCAGCAGTGAAAACCTAGCGGGGCTATCAAGGGGGCTGTTTTTT.

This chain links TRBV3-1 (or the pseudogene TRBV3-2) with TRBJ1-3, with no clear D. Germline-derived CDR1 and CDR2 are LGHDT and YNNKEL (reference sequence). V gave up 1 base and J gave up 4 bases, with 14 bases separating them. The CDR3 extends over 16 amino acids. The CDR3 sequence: CASSQVGGGQGNTIYF. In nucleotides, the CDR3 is TGTGCCAGCAGCCAAGTAGGAGGAGGGCAAGGAAACACCATATATTTT.

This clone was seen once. CDR3 coding DNA: TGTGCCAGTGGAACTTATCGAAATTCTAACTATGGCTACACCTTC. Translation: CASGTYRNSNYGYTF. The genes are TRBV2 and TRBJ1-2; D gene uncertain. The CDR3 spans 15 residues. The germline gives CDR1 SNHLY, CDR2 FYNNEI. Trimming pared 9 bases from V and 0 bases from J, leaving 17 bases between.

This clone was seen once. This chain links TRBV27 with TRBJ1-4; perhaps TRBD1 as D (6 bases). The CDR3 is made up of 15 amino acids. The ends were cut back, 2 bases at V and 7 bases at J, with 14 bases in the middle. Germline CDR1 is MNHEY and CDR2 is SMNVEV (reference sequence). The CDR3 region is CASSLGGGSGEKLFF. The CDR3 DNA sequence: TGTGCCAGCAGTTTAGGGGGGGGCTCAGGTGAAAAACTGTTTTTT.

The CDR3 loop reads CASSHEQGTEAFF. As DNA, the CDR3 is TGTGCCAGCAGCCACGAACAGGGCACTGAAGCTTTCTTT. The chain carries TRBV4-2 and TRBJ1-1, with D possibly being TRBD1 (6 bases). Trimming removed 3 bases at V and 4 bases at J, with 9 bases between. Germline CDR1 is LGHNA and CDR2 is YNFKEQ. This CDR3 contains 13 residues.

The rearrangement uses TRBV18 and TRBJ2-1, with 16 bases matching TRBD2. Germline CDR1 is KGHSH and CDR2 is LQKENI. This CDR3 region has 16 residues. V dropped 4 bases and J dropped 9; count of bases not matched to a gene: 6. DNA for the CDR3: TGTGCCAGCTCACGCGGGACTAGCGGGAGGGCCAGTGAGCAGTTCTTC. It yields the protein CASSRGTSGRASEQFF.

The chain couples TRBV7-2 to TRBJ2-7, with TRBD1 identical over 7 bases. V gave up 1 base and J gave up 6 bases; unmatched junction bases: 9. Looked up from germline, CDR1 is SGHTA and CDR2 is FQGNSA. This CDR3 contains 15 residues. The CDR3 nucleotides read TGTGCCAGCAGCTTAGAGTTAGCGACAGGGTCCGAGCAGTACTTC. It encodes CASSLELATGSEQYF.

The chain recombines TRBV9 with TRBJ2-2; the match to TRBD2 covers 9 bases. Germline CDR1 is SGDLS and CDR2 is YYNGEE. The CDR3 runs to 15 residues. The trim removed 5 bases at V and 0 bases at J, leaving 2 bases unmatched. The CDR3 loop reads CASRGTSPNTGELFF. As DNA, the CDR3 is TGTGCCAGCAGGGGGACTAGCCCGAACACCGGGGAGCTGTTTTTT.

The CDR3 is CASKFRSYDSDNEQFF. The CDR3 coding sequence is TGTGCCAGTAAGTTTCGAAGCTACGACTCGGACAATGAGCAGTTCTTC. J is TRBJ2-1 and V is TRBV6-6; unclear D gene. Germline values: CDR1 MNHNY, CDR2 SVGAGI (reference sequence). V lost 9 bases, J lost 5 bases, and 23 bases lay in between. The length of the CDR3 is 16 residues.

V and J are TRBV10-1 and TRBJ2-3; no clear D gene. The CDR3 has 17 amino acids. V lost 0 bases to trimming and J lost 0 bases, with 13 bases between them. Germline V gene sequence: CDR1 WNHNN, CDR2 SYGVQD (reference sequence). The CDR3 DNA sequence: TGCGCCAGCAGTGAGTCCCCCCAGCAACCTAGCACAGATACGCAGTATTTT. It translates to CASSESPQQPSTDTQYF.

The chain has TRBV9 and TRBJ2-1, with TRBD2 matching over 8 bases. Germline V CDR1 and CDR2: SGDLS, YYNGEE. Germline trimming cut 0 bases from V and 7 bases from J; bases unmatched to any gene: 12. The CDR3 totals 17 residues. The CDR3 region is CASSVGSGGARINEQFF. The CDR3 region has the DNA TGTGCCAGCAGCGTAGGGTCCGGGGGGGCGAGGATAAATGAGCAGTTCTTC.

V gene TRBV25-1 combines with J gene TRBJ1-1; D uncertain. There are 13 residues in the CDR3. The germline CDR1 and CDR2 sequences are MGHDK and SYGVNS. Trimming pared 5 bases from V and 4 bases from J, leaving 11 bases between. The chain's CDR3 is CASSSLVGTEAFF. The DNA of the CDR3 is TGTGCCAGCAGTTCATTAGTGGGCACTGAAGCTTTCTTT.

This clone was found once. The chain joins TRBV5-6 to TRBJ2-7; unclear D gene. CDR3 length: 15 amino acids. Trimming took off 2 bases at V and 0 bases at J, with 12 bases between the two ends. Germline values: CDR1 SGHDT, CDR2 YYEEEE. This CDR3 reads CASSFGFAFSYEQYF. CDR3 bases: TGTGCCAGCAGCTTCGGGTTTGCGTTCTCCTACGAGCAGTACTTC.

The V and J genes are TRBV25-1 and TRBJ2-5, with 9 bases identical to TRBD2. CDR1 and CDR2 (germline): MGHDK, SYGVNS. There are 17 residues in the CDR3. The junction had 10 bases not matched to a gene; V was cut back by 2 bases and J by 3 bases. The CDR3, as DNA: TGTGCCAGCAGTGAACACCCCGGGGCGGGAGGGAAAGAGACCCAGTACTTC. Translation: CASSEHPGAGGKETQYF.

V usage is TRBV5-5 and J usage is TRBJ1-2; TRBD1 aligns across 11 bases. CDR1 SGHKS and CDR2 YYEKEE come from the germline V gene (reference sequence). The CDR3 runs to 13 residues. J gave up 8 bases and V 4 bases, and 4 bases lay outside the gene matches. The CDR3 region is CASSTRTGGGYTF. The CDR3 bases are TGTGCCAGCAGCACCCGGACAGGGGGCGGCTACACCTTC.

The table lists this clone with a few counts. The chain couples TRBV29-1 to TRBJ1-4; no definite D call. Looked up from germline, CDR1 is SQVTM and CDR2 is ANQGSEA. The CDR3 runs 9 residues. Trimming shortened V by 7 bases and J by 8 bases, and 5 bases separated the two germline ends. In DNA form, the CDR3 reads TGCAGCGAACCCGAAAAACTGTTTTTT. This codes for CSEPEKLFF.

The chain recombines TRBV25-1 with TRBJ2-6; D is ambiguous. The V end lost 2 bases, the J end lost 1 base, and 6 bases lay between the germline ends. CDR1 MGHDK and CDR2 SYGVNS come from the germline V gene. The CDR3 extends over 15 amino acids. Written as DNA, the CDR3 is TGTGCCAGCAGTGAAGGCTGGTCTGGGGCCAACGTCCTGACTTTC. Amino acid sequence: CASSEGWSGANVLTF.

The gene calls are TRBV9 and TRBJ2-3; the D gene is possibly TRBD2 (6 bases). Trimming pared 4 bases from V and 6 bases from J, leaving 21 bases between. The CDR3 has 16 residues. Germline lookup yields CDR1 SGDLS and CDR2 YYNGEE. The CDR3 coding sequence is TGTGCCAGCAGCCTACTTTCGGGAGAGGCTGACGATACGCAGTATTTT. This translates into CASSLLSGEADDTQYF.

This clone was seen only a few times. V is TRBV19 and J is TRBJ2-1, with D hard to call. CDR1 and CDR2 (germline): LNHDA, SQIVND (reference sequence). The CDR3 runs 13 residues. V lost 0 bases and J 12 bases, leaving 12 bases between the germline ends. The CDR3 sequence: CASSIDFWLGQFF. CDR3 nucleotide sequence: TGTGCCAGTAGTATAGACTTTTGGCTAGGGCAGTTCTTC.

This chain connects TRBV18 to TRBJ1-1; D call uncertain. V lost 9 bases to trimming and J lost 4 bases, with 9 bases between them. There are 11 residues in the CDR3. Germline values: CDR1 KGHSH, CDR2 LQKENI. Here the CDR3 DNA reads TGTGCCAGTTTAAAGGGCACTGAAGCTTTCTTT. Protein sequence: CASLKGTEAFF.

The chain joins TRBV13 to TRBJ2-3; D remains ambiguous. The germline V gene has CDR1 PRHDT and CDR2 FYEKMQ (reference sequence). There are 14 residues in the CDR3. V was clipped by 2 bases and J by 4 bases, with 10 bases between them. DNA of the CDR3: TGTGCCAGCAGCTTACTAGTCTCGGCAGATACGCAGTATTTT. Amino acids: CASSLLVSADTQYF. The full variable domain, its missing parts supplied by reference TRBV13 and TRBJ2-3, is AAGVIQSPRHLIKEKRETATLKCYPIPRHDTVYWYQQGPGQDPQFLISFYEKMQSDKGSIPDRFSAQQFSDYHSELNMSSLELGDSALYFCASSLLVSADTQYFGPGTRLTVL.